The 17 T cell receptor beta chains below come from one sample, sequenced in a study of patients and donors after allogeneic stem cell transplantation. One entry per CDR3 protein, called by TCRdb with MiXCR from the RT-PCR reads. The sample contains 150,000 to 200,000 distinct CDR3 sequences, more than 20% of which appear only once. Sequencing was carried out using blood, either unsorted or a sorted T cell fraction (not recorded which). These TCRs come from a human donor who was either an allogeneic HSCT recipient or a stem cell or donor lymphocyte infusion donor (not recorded which). It is not recorded whose cells these are; they may come from a transplant donor.

V usage is TRBV6-6 and J usage is TRBJ2-5, with a possible D match to TRBD2 (5 bases). CDR1 is MNHNY, CDR2 SVGAGI, per germline (reference sequence). The CDR3 totals 14 residues. V shed 6 bases and J shed 5 bases, with 16 bases lying between them. In DNA form, the CDR3 reads TGTGCCAGCAGAACCCCCACTAGTCCGGAGACCCAGTACTTC. It translates to CASRTPTSPETQYF.

This clonotype was counted between two and nine times. This chain links TRBV12-3 or TRBV12-4 with TRBJ2-7, with 11 positions matching TRBD2. The trim removed 6 bases at V and 2 bases at J, leaving 6 bases unmatched. This CDR3 region has 15 residues. CDR3 in DNA: TGTGCCAGCAGGACTCTAGCGGGAGGAGCCTACGAGCAGTACTTC. This sequence encodes CASRTLAGGAYEQYF.

The rearrangement uses TRBV20-1 and TRBJ2-3, with 8 nucleotides matching TRBD2. Trimming took 5 bases from V and 2 from J; bases not matched to a gene: 6. The CDR3 sequence is 14 residues long. The germline CDR1 and CDR2 sequences are DFQATT and SNEGSKA (reference sequence). CDR3 amino acids: CSAGTSGYTDTQYF. The CDR3 DNA follows: TGCAGTGCTGGAACTAGCGGATACACAGATACGCAGTATTTT.

The chain joins TRBV20-1 to TRBJ1-2; TRBD1 agrees at 7 bases. This CDR3 spans 13 amino acids. Germline V gene data show CDR1 as DFQATT and CDR2 as SNEGSKA (reference sequence). The V and J ends lost 5 bases and 7 bases, in that order; junction bases with no gene match: 10. The CDR3 region is CSAPDREFGGYTF. The CDR3, as DNA: TGCAGTGCTCCCGACAGGGAATTCGGTGGCTACACCTTC.

The V and J genes are TRBV24-1 and TRBJ1-1; TRBD1 aligns across 8 bases. J gave up 1 base and V 3 bases, and 3 bases lay outside the gene matches. The CDR3 has 15 residues. From germline, CDR1 is KGHDR and CDR2 SFDVKD. CDR3: CATSDNGQGNTEAFF. CDR3 nucleotides: TGTGCCACCAGTGATAATGGACAGGGGAACACTGAAGCTTTCTTT.

V usage is TRBV5-1 and J usage is TRBJ2-1; no definite D call. CDR3 length: 14 residues. CDR1 SGHRS and CDR2 YFSETQ come from the germline V gene. Trimming took 0 bases from V and 3 from J, leaving 7 bases between them. CDR3 in DNA: TGCGCCAGCAGCTTGGCCTTCCTCTACAATGAGCAGTTCTTC. As protein: CASSLAFLYNEQFF.

The sample holds a few counts of this clonotype. The rearrangement joins TRBV3-1 to TRBJ1-1; D gene ambiguous. Germline loops: CDR1 LGHDT, CDR2 YNNKEL (reference sequence). Trimming stripped 3 bases from V and 8 bases from J, with 7 bases between. The CDR3 runs to 11 residues. CDR3 in amino acids: CASSQGREAFF. DNA for the CDR3: TGTGCCAGCAGCCAGGGTAGGGAAGCTTTCTTT.

This clonotype was picked up a small number of times. The chain links TRBV5-1 to TRBJ2-5; 7 positions agree with TRBD1. V dropped 4 bases and J dropped 4; count of bases not matched to a gene: 10. This CDR3 contains 15 residues. Per germline, CDR1 SGHRS and CDR2 YFSETQ. The CDR3 sequence is CASSTGQVGRETQYF. The CDR3 coding sequence is TGCGCCAGCAGCACTGGACAGGTCGGGCGAGAGACCCAGTACTTC.

This clonotype has just a few counts. The chain carries TRBV11-3 and TRBJ2-7; 11 bases agree with TRBD2. The CDR3 has 17 residues. The V gene end was trimmed by 5 bases and the J gene end by 3 bases; junction bases not matched to a gene: 12. Germline V gene data show CDR1 as SGHNT and CDR2 as YENEEA. The chain's CDR3 is CASSPSPGTSGNYEQYF. The DNA for the CDR3 is TGTGCCAGCAGCCCATCTCCAGGGACTAGCGGCAACTACGAGCAGTACTTC.

The chain links TRBV3-1 to TRBJ2-3, with D tentatively TRBD1 or TRBD2 (6 bases each). This CDR3 is 15 amino acids long. Germline lookup yields CDR1 LGHDT and CDR2 YNNKEL (reference sequence). V gave up 1 base and J gave up 2 bases, with 10 bases separating them. In DNA, the CDR3 is TGTGCCAGCAGCCAAGTGGGGGGCAACACAGATACGCAGTATTTT. It is translated as CASSQVGGNTDTQYF.

This clonotype has just a few counts. DNA of the CDR3: TGCAGCGTTTGGGCCGGGGGCGAGCAGTACTTC. As protein: CSVWAGGEQYF. This chain joins TRBV29-1 and TRBJ2-7; D is possibly TRBD2 (6 bases). The ends were cut back, 5 bases at V and 6 bases at J, with 11 bases in the middle. Germline-derived CDR1 and CDR2 are SQVTM and ANQGSEA. This CDR3 is built from 11 residues.

This chain uses TRBV13 with TRBJ2-7; 10 positions match TRBD2. CDR3 size: 16 residues. V shed 1 base and J 3 bases; nucleotides not matched to a gene: 6. The germline V gene encodes CDR1 PRHDT and CDR2 FYEKMQ (reference sequence). The CDR3 DNA reads as TGTGCCAGCAGCTTAGCTGATAGCGGGGGGTTCTACGAGCAGTACTTC. The encoded protein is CASSLADSGGFYEQYF. The whole variable domain, remainder taken from reference TRBV13 and TRBJ2-7, is AAGVIQSPRHLIKEKRETATLKCYPIPRHDTVYWYQQGPGQDPQFLISFYEKMQSDKGSIPDRFSAQQFSDYHSELNMSSLELGDSALYFCASSLADSGGFYEQYFGPGTRLTVT.

This chain joins TRBV20-1 and TRBJ2-7; no reliable D call. Germline CDR1 reads DFQATT; CDR2 reads SNEGSKA (reference sequence). The CDR3 has 12 amino acids. Trimming stripped 4 bases from V and 4 bases from J, with 11 bases between. CDR3 DNA sequence: TGCAGTGCTAAAAGCGAGGAGTACGAGCAGTACTTC. It translates to CSAKSEEYEQYF.

This clonotype was recorded many times. The chain is built from TRBV5-1 and TRBJ1-1; D gene ambiguous. There are 12 residues in the CDR3. Per germline, CDR1 SGHRS and CDR2 YFSETQ. V was clipped by 2 bases and J by 5 bases, with 7 bases between them. The CDR3 reads CASSLGRTEAFF. The CDR3 DNA sequence: TGCGCCAGCAGCTTAGGAAGGACTGAAGCTTTCTTT.

This sequence joins TRBV4-3 and TRBJ2-7, with a weak D call TRBD1 (5 bases). This CDR3 is 15 amino acids long. V was clipped by 2 bases and J by 1 base, with 12 bases between them. Per the germline V gene, CDR1 is LGHNA and CDR2 is YSLEER. The CDR3 sequence: CASSQIVRASYEQYF. DNA for the CDR3: TGCGCCAGCAGCCAAATAGTCAGGGCTTCCTACGAGCAGTACTTC.

The V gene is TRBV6-5, the J gene TRBJ2-2; TRBD2 matches 10 bases. The germline V gene encodes CDR1 MNHEY and CDR2 SVGAGI. The CDR3 has 16 residues. With V trimmed by 2 bases and J by 2 bases, 2 bases remained unmatched. This CDR3 reads CASSYSGGVNTGELFF. The CDR3 nucleotides are TGTGCCAGCAGTTACAGCGGGGGGGTAAACACCGGGGAGCTGTTTTTT.

This clonotype occurred a few times. CDR3 protein: CAISPGLAGPIGETQYF. The CDR3 nucleotides read TGTGCCATCAGCCCGGGACTAGCGGGTCCAATCGGGGAGACCCAGTACTTC. The V call is TRBV10-3, the J call TRBJ2-5; 12 bases fit TRBD2. The junction had 13 bases not matched to a gene; V was cut back by 6 bases and J by 5 bases. The CDR3 totals 17 residues. Germline CDR1 and CDR2: ENHRY and SYGVKD.